These 20 T cell receptor beta chains were sequenced from one sample in a study of T-cell memory formation after mild COVID-19. TCRdb fed the 5' RACE reads into MiXCR, producing one record per CDR3 protein. In the table there are roughly 450,000 distinct CDR3 sequences, roughly 18% of which are singletons. The sequenced sample was PBMCs or a T cell subset sorted from them (not recorded which). These receptors were obtained from an adult woman who had mild COVID-19 (a few samples of this study predate the infection). Cell type and time point are not known.

The DNA of the CDR3 is TGTGCCAGCTCCGGTACGCGCGCGGGGGGCCCTCAGTTCTTC. It yields the protein CASSGTRAGGPQFF. The rearrangement uses TRBV7-2 and TRBJ2-1; TRBD2 agrees at 8 bases. The CDR3 consists of 14 residues. Germline V CDR1 and CDR2: SGHTA, FQGNSA. J lost 13 bases, V lost 8 bases, and 16 bases had no gene match. The full variable domain, rest sourced from reference TRBV7-2 and TRBJ2-1, is GAGVSQSPSNKVTEKGKDVELRCDPISGHTALYWYRQSLGQGLEFLIYFQGNSAPDKSGLPSDRFSAERTGGSVSTLTIQRTQQEDSAVYLCASSGTRAGGPQFFGPGTRLTVL.

In this sample, this clonotype turned up many times. The chain's CDR3 is CASSLIGGRAAEQFF. The CDR3 region has the DNA TGTGCCAGCAGCTTAATCGGCGGGAGGGCCGCGGAGCAGTTCTTC. This rearrangement joins TRBV7-3 to TRBJ2-1; 9 bases fit TRBD2. The CDR3 is 15 residues long. CDR1 is SGHTA, CDR2 FQGTGA, per germline. Unmatched junction bases numbered 8, after V lost 1 base and J lost 10 bases. Supplemented by reference TRBV7-3 and TRBJ2-1, the full variable domain reads GAGVSQTPSNKVTEKGKYVELRCDPISGHTALYWYRQSLGQGPEFLIYFQGTGAADDSGLPNDRFFAVRPEGSVSTLKIQRTERGDSAVYLCASSLIGGRAAEQFFGPGTRLTVL.

Only a few counts were recorded for this clonotype. This chain links TRBV7-9 with TRBJ1-3; TRBD1 is a possible D gene (6 bases). Trimming took off 4 bases at V and 4 bases at J, with 11 bases between the two ends. From germline, CDR1 is SEHNR and CDR2 FQNEAQ (reference sequence). The length of the CDR3 is 14 residues. In DNA, the CDR3 is TGTGCCAGCAGCTATGTCGGACAGGGAAACACCATATATTTT. Protein: CASSYVGQGNTIYF.

This clonotype has only a few counts. V gene TRBV29-1 combines with J gene TRBJ2-2, with TRBD2 as a possible D gene (5 bases). This CDR3 is built from 13 residues. The V gene lost 4 bases and the J gene lost 7 bases, with 13 bases spanning the gap. Germline V gene data show CDR1 as SQVTM and CDR2 as ANQGSEA. CDR3 residues: CSVVPPAGGELFF. Written as DNA, the CDR3 is TGCAGCGTTGTTCCCCCTGCGGGCGGGGAGCTGTTTTTT.

The gene calls are TRBV6-6 and TRBJ2-5, with 10 bases fitting TRBD2. This CDR3 is built from 14 residues. V lost 5 bases and J lost 5; bases outside the gene matches: 5. The germline gives CDR1 MNHNY, CDR2 SVGAGI (reference sequence). Here the CDR3 DNA reads TGTGCCAGCAGTACCCTTAGCGGGGGGGAGACCCAGTACTTC. Residues: CASSTLSGGETQYF.

The chain uses TRBV7-2 and TRBJ1-2, with D uncertain. This CDR3 contains 13 residues. V lost 5 bases and J lost 7, with 14 bases in between. Germline V gives CDR1 SGHTA, CDR2 FQGNSA. Here the CDR3 DNA reads TGTGCCAGCAGCCCAGGAGTTGTTGCTGGCTACACCTTC. Encoded protein: CASSPGVVAGYTF. Supplemented by reference TRBV7-2 and TRBJ1-2, the full variable domain reads GAGVSQSPSNKVTEKGKDVELRCDPISGHTALYWYRQSLGQGLEFLIYFQGNSAPDKSGLPSDRFSAERTGGSVSTLTIQRTQQEDSAVYLCASSPGVVAGYTFGSGTRLTVV.

This sequence joins TRBV6-2 or TRBV6-3 and TRBJ2-7, with 9 bases identical to TRBD1. Germline CDR1 MNHEY, CDR2 SVGEGT. This CDR3 is 15 amino acids long. V dropped 7 bases and J dropped 2; count of bases not matched to a gene: 9. In DNA form, the CDR3 reads TGTGCCAGCACCCCAACGGACAGGGGCACCTACGAGCAGTACTTC. Its protein is CASTPTDRGTYEQYF.

Only a few counts were recorded for this clonotype. The chain carries TRBV20-1 and TRBJ2-5; 11 bases align to TRBD2. V was pared by 5 bases and J by 5 bases, with 10 bases of the junction left unmatched. The CDR3 spans 15 residues. Germline lookup yields CDR1 DFQATT and CDR2 SNEGSKA (reference sequence). The CDR3 nucleotides read TGCAGTGCTCCGATGCCGGGACTAGCGGTGGAGACCCAGTACTTC. The encoded protein is CSAPMPGLAVETQYF.

The chain joins TRBV4-2 to TRBJ2-5, with D uncertain. Germline assignment: CDR1 LGHNA and CDR2 YNFKEQ. V was pared by 0 bases and J by 5 bases, with 10 bases between. CDR3 length equals 14 residues. DNA of the CDR3: TGTGCCAGCAGCCAAGATACGGAATGGGAGACCCAGTACTTC. Translation: CASSQDTEWETQYF.

J is TRBJ2-1 and V is TRBV24-1; TRBD2 matches 15 bases. The CDR3 runs to 16 residues. V lost 5 bases to trimming and J lost 8 bases; unmatched junction nucleotides: 6. Germline-derived CDR1 and CDR2 are KGHDR and SFDVKD. In DNA, the CDR3 is TGTGCCACCAGTGCTGGACTAGCGGGGGGGTTTTATGAGCAGTTCTTC. Translated, it gives CATSAGLAGGFYEQFF.

This clonotype has at least ten counts. CDR3 in amino acids: CASSSLAGGLTDTQYF. The CDR3 DNA is TGTGCCAGCAGTTCCTTAGCGGGAGGACTCACAGATACGCAGTATTTT. The chain recombines TRBV6-1 with TRBJ2-3, with 10 nucleotides matching TRBD2. Germline assignment: CDR1 MNHNS and CDR2 SASEGT. With V trimmed by 5 bases and J by 2 bases, 7 bases remained unmatched. CDR3 length equals 16 residues.

The rearrangement links TRBV18 to TRBJ2-7; the D is unclear. The V gene's germline CDR1 is KGHSH and CDR2 LQKENI. This CDR3 has 14 residues. With 3 bases removed from V and 2 bases from J, the gap between germline ends came to 11 bases. CDR3 loop: CASSPRRQTYEQYF. The CDR3 nucleotides read TGTGCCAGCTCACCCCGAAGGCAGACCTACGAGCAGTACTTC.

Only a few counts were recorded for this clonotype. The J gene is TRBJ2-1, the V gene TRBV7-9; D unresolved. V was clipped by 3 bases and J by 5 bases, with 8 bases between them. Germline-derived CDR1 and CDR2 are SEHNR and FQNEAQ (reference sequence). This CDR3 has 13 amino acids. The CDR3 nucleotides read TGTGCCAGCAGCTTCACGGAGAACAATGAGCAGTTCTTC. Its protein product is CASSFTENNEQFF.

In this sample, this clonotype turned up a few times. This chain links TRBV12-3 or TRBV12-4 with TRBJ2-7; possibly TRBD2 for D (6 bases). The CDR3 is 13 amino acids. Trimming pared 7 bases from V and 2 bases from J, leaving 12 bases between. The CDR3 protein is CASTLGSPYEQYF. The CDR3, as DNA: TGTGCCAGCACCCTCGGGAGTCCCTACGAGCAGTACTTC.

Many counts were recorded for this clonotype. CDR3 protein: CSVHSGTNTGELFF. The CDR3 nucleotides read TGCAGCGTTCATTCCGGGACAAACACCGGGGAGCTGTTTTTT. The J gene is TRBJ2-2, the V gene TRBV29-1, with TRBD1 as a possible D gene (6 bases). This CDR3 has 14 residues. Germline CDR1 reads SQVTM; CDR2 reads ANQGSEA. V lost 5 bases and J lost 2, with 12 bases in between.

This clonotype showed up just a few times. V is TRBV5-1 and J is TRBJ2-7; D is perhaps TRBD2 (5 bases). The CDR3 has 16 amino acids. Germline V gives CDR1 SGHRS, CDR2 YFSETQ. Trimming shortened V by 4 bases and J by 0 bases, and 17 bases separated the two germline ends. The CDR3 here is CASSGSGSGSSYEQYF. CDR3 nucleotides: TGCGCCAGCAGCGGGAGTGGGAGTGGAAGCTCCTACGAGCAGTACTTC. Variable domain in full (rest from reference TRBV5-1 and TRBJ2-7): KAGVTQTPRYLIKTRGQQVTLSCSPISGHRSVSWYQQTPGQGLQFLFEYFSETQRNKGNFPGRFSGRQFSNSRSEMNVSTLELGDSALYLCASSGSGSGSSYEQYFGPGTRLTVT.

The rearrangement uses TRBV15 and TRBJ1-6; a possible D gene is TRBD1 (6 bases). Germline V lookup: CDR1 LNHNV, CDR2 YYDKDF (reference sequence). This CDR3 is 14 amino acids long. Trimming took off 2 bases at V and 7 bases at J, with 9 bases between the two ends. CDR3 amino acids: CATSRQGWNSPLHF. CDR3 in DNA: TGTGCCACCAGCAGACAGGGGTGGAATTCACCCCTCCACTTT.

This clonotype appeared a few times. The V gene is TRBV5-1, the J gene TRBJ2-2; D uncertain. This CDR3 region has 14 residues. Deletions cut 1 base from V and 3 bases from J, with 7 bases between. Germline V gene data show CDR1 as SGHRS and CDR2 as YFSETQ. This CDR3 reads CASSLSLHTGELFF. CDR3 nucleotides: TGCGCCAGCAGCTTGAGTCTCCACACCGGGGAGCTGTTTTTT.

This clonotype showed up just a few times. The chain combines TRBV12-3 or TRBV12-4 with TRBJ2-3; 8 nucleotides match TRBD1. This CDR3 is 16 amino acids long. The trim removed 4 bases at V and 1 base at J, leaving 7 bases unmatched. This CDR3 is CASSSRDRSRTDTQYF. CDR3 sequence (DNA): TGTGCCAGCAGTTCCCGGGACAGGAGCCGCACAGATACGCAGTATTTT.

Only a few counts were recorded for this clonotype. The rearrangement links TRBV7-3 to TRBJ2-5, with 13 bases identical to TRBD2. This CDR3 has 15 residues. Trimming removed 6 bases from V and 4 bases from J; junction bases left unmatched: 5. CDR1 and CDR2 from the germline V gene are SGHTA and FQGTGA. DNA for the CDR3: TGTGCCAGCAGTCTACTAGCGGGAGGGATAGAGACCCAGTACTTC. Amino acids: CASSLLAGGIETQYF.